A selection of T cell receptor beta chains follows, all from one sample in a study. Using its own MiXCR run on the 5' RACE reads, TCRdb lists one record per CDR3 protein. The profile shows tens of thousands of distinct CDR3 sequences, 28% of them singletons. Sequences were obtained from naive CD4+ T cells sorted from blood. The receptors come from a female donor with breast cancer. Each CDR3 is given with its conserved first and last residue. A D gene is named only where the DNA matches it firmly. Some rows mark clone size as missing; the rest say once, few, many or name a class of expanded clone.

J gene: TRBJ2-7
clone size: few
D gene: TRBD2
V gene: TRBV12-3/TRBV12-4
CDR3 DNA: TGTGCCAGCAGTTTACGCGGGGGGTCCTACGAGCAGTACTTC
CDR3 protein: CASSLRGGSYEQYF

J gene: TRBJ1-6
clone size: few
D gene: .
V gene: TRBV12-3/TRBV12-4
CDR3 DNA: TGTGCCAGCAGTTTAATGAATTCCTATAATTCACCCCTCCACTTT
CDR3 protein: CASSLMNSYNSPLHF

J gene: TRBJ1-1
clone size: .
D gene: .
V gene: TRBV12-3/TRBV12-4
CDR3 DNA: TGTGCCAGCAGTTTAGACGGGGTTTGGGGCACTAAAGCTTTCTTT
CDR3 protein: CASSLDGVWGTKAFF

J gene: TRBJ2-3
clone size: .
D gene: TRBD2
V gene: TRBV5-4
CDR3 DNA: TGTGCCTGCAGCCCGACTAGCGGGGTTAGCACAGATACGCAGTATTTT
CDR3 protein: CACSPTSGVSTDTQYF

J gene: TRBJ2-1
clone size: few
D gene: .
V gene: TRBV5-1
CDR3 DNA: TGCGCCAGCAGCTTGCAGAGGAACGGTGAGCAGTTCTTC
CDR3 protein: CASSLQRNGEQFF

J gene: TRBJ1-2
clone size: .
D gene: .
V gene: TRBV2
CDR3 DNA: TGTGCCAGCAGTGAAGGGTCTTGGAGTTCCTATGGCTACACCTTC
CDR3 protein: CASSEGSWSSYGYTF

J gene: TRBJ2-5
clone size: many
D gene: .
V gene: TRBV5-1
CDR3 DNA: TGCGCCAGCAGCTTGTCCGGGGGGCCCCAAGAGACCCAGTACTTC
CDR3 protein: CASSLSGGPQETQYF

J gene: TRBJ2-2
clone size: once
D gene: .
V gene: TRBV19
CDR3 DNA: TGTGCCAGTAGTCCCCCAGGGGTCAAGGGCGGGGAGCTGTTTTTT
CDR3 protein: CASSPPGVKGGELFF

J gene: TRBJ2-7
clone size: .
D gene: .
V gene: TRBV9
CDR3 DNA: TGTGCCAGCAGCGTAGAGAGGGGGAAGGGGGTTTTC
CDR3 protein: CASSVERGKGVF

J gene: TRBJ2-7
clone size: .
D gene: TRBD1
V gene: TRBV29-1
CDR3 DNA: TGCAGCGTTGGAGAGACAGGGAGCCTAAATTCTGGGCAGTACTTC
CDR3 protein: CSVGETGSLNSGQYF

J gene: TRBJ2-2
clone size: few
D gene: .
V gene: TRBV15
CDR3 DNA: TGTGCCACCAGCTTCCGGGGGGCCGGCACCGGGGAGCTGTTTTTT
CDR3 protein: CATSFRGAGTGELFF

J gene: TRBJ1-2
clone size: few
D gene: .
V gene: TRBV3-1
CDR3 DNA: TGTACCAGCAGTCGGGAGGAGGGGTTCTATGGCTACACCTTC
CDR3 protein: CTSSREEGFYGYTF

J gene: TRBJ2-7
clone size: .
D gene: .
V gene: TRBV6-1
CDR3 DNA: TGTGCCAGCAGTCGTGGGACGACTTACGAGCAGTACTTC
CDR3 protein: CASSRGTTYEQYF

J gene: TRBJ1-4
clone size: .
D gene: .
V gene: TRBV5-1
CDR3 DNA: TGCGCCAGCAGCAAACGGGACCTTGCAACTAATGAAAAACTGTTTTTT
CDR3 protein: CASSKRDLATNEKLFF

J gene: TRBJ1-4
clone size: .
D gene: .
V gene: TRBV29-1
CDR3 DNA: TGCAGCGTTGTCTCGGGGGTTGGCGAAAAACTGTTTTTT
CDR3 protein: CSVVSGVGEKLFF

J gene: TRBJ2-7
clone size: few
D gene: .
V gene: TRBV7-9
CDR3 DNA: TGTGCCAGCAGCCCCTCAGGGAGCAACGAGCAGTACTTC
CDR3 protein: CASSPSGSNEQYF

J gene: TRBJ2-3
clone size: medium-sized
D gene: .
V gene: TRBV5-1
CDR3 DNA: TGCGCCAGCAGCTTGACGGGTAGCACAGATACGCAGTATTTT
CDR3 protein: CASSLTGSTDTQYF

J gene: TRBJ1-1
clone size: few
D gene: .
V gene: TRBV5-1
CDR3 DNA: TGCGCCAGCAGCTTGGAGCGGGGCAACGTGAACACTGAAGCTTTCTTT
CDR3 protein: CASSLERGNVNTEAFF

J gene: TRBJ1-1
clone size: few
D gene: .
V gene: TRBV29-1
CDR3 DNA: TGCAGCGTTGCCCGAGGGGCGCAGGTGGCAACTGAAGCTTTCTTT
CDR3 protein: CSVARGAQVATEAFF

J gene: TRBJ1-4
clone size: .
D gene: .
V gene: TRBV19
CDR3 DNA: TGTGCCAGTAGTATTGTGGGAGCAACTAATGAAAAACTGTTTTTT
CDR3 protein: CASSIVGATNEKLFF

J gene: TRBJ2-2
clone size: .
D gene: .
V gene: TRBV28
CDR3 DNA: TGTGCCAGCAGTGACCTAAAGGGTCGCTCTGGGGAGCTGTTTTTT
CDR3 protein: CASSDLKGRSGELFF

J gene: TRBJ2-3
clone size: .
D gene: .
V gene: TRBV7-2
CDR3 DNA: TGTGCCAGCAGCTTAGTGGGGCCAGATACGCAGTATTTT
CDR3 protein: CASSLVGPDTQYF

J gene: TRBJ1-5
clone size: .
D gene: TRBD1
V gene: TRBV7-2
CDR3 DNA: TGTGCCAGCAGCTTATATGGGACAGATAACAATCAGCCCCAGCATTTT
CDR3 protein: CASSLYGTDNNQPQHF

J gene: TRBJ1-1
clone size: .
D gene: .
V gene: TRBV15
CDR3 DNA: TGTGCCACCAGCAGAGATAGGATCAGGGTGACTGAAGCTTTCTTT
CDR3 protein: CATSRDRIRVTEAFF

J gene: TRBJ2-1
clone size: .
D gene: TRBD2
V gene: TRBV6-6
CDR3 DNA: TGTGCCAGCAGATATAGCGGGGGCTCCGCCGAGCAGTTCTTC
CDR3 protein: CASRYSGGSAEQFF

J gene: TRBJ1-1
clone size: few
D gene: TRBD1
V gene: TRBV7-9
CDR3 DNA: TGTGCCAGCAGCCCTCGCGCCCTGGGACAGGGGACCTTT
CDR3 protein: CASSPRALGQGTF

J gene: TRBJ2-5
clone size: few
D gene: .
V gene: TRBV7-9
CDR3 DNA: TGTGCCAGCAGCTTAAGGGCAGGGCTGGAGACCCAGTACTTC
CDR3 protein: CASSLRAGLETQYF

J gene: TRBJ2-3
clone size: .
D gene: TRBD2
V gene: TRBV6-6
CDR3 DNA: TGTGCCAGCAGCCAAGAGGGTAGCGGGGGCACTCATACGCAGTATTTT
CDR3 protein: CASSQEGSGGTHTQYF

J gene: TRBJ1-5
clone size: few
D gene: .
V gene: TRBV15
CDR3 DNA: TGTGCCACCAGCAGAGAGGAAGGGTTCCAGCCCCAGCATTTT
CDR3 protein: CATSREEGFQPQHF

J gene: TRBJ2-5
clone size: .
D gene: TRBD1
V gene: TRBV5-1
CDR3 DNA: TGCGCCAGCAGCGCTGGGACAGGGGGAGGAGAGACCCAGTACTTC
CDR3 protein: CASSAGTGGGETQYF

J gene: TRBJ2-2
clone size: .
D gene: .
V gene: TRBV3-1
CDR3 DNA: TGTGCCAGCAGCCAAGATCTTGGTTATGGCGGGGAGCTGTTTTTT
CDR3 protein: CASSQDLGYGGELFF

J gene: TRBJ1-1
clone size: .
D gene: .
V gene: TRBV27
CDR3 DNA: TGTGCCAGCACCCCCCCCGGTTTCTCTGAAGCTTTCTTT
CDR3 protein: CASTPPGFSEAFF

J gene: TRBJ1-1
clone size: .
D gene: .
V gene: TRBV10-3
CDR3 DNA: TGTGCCATCAGGGAAGACAGCCCCAGGTTTCCTGAAGCTTTCTTT
CDR3 protein: CAIREDSPRFPEAFF

J gene: TRBJ1-2
clone size: few
D gene: TRBD1
V gene: TRBV29-1
CDR3 DNA: TGCTGCGTCGTAACAGGGGACTATGGCTACACCTTC
CDR3 protein: CCVVTGDYGYTF

J gene: TRBJ2-7
clone size: medium-sized
D gene: TRBD2
V gene: TRBV7-2
CDR3 DNA: TGTGCCAGCAGCCTCCAGGCGGGAGCTAACGAGCAGTACTTC
CDR3 protein: CASSLQAGANEQYF